This T cell receptor (beta chain) was retrieved from a study of T cells in Graves' hyperthyroidism and ophthalmopathy. Study at large: Blood was drawn when the patient was first diagnosed and still untreated. Study-level findings and limits: Also found in blood were most expanded thyroid clonotypes above 0.001.

Out of over 7.5 ml of fresh peripheral blood came the PBMCs. This clonotype was observed many times. As yet, its antigen is unknown. RNA transcripts yielded amplified TCR beta CDR3 regions. Researchers ran a first-round RT-PCR on the TCR CDR3 using the HTBI primer set. MiXCR was run by TCRdb on the multiplex PCR reads, yielding one entry per CDR3 protein. The table shows about 710,000 distinct CDR3 sequences, with approximately 16% occurring only once. CDR1 is SNHLY and CDR2 is FYNNEI in the germline V gene. CDR3 length: 13 residues. V dropped 7 bases and J dropped 0 bases, with 9 bases sitting between them.

This TCR came from a man in his late teens or twenties with Graves' hyperthyroidism. The sequenced sample was blood. The chain employs TRBV2 and TRBJ1-1; D is unclear. The CDR3 spells CASTETVNTEAFF. In DNA form, the CDR3 reads TGTGCCAGCACCGAGACGGTGAACACTGAAGCTTTCTTT.